These 18 T cell receptor beta chains share one sample of origin, sequenced in a study of cytomegalovirus exposure and HLA in healthy donors. Sequenced by immunoSEQ multiplex PCR; TCRdb stores in-frame clones only, minus some. Of 100,000 to 150,000 clones listed, roughly 89% are singletons. Sequencing was performed on PBMCs. All receptors come from a woman aged 18 to 35 in good health and CMV-seronegative.

The gene calls are TRBV19 and TRBJ2-5; 14 positions match TRBD2. CDR3 length equals 16 residues. With V trimmed by 1 base and J by 5 bases, 3 bases remained unmatched. The germline V gene has CDR1 LNHDA and CDR2 SQIVND (reference sequence). CDR3 in amino acids: CASSIGGLAGVETQYF. The CDR3 coding sequence is TGTGCCAGTAGTATAGGGGGACTAGCGGGGGTGGAGACCCAGTACTTC.

The chain employs TRBV6-1 and TRBJ1-2, with 7 nucleotides matching TRBD1. Germline trimming cut 5 bases from V and 7 bases from J; bases unmatched to any gene: 10. This CDR3 has 14 residues. Looked up from germline, CDR1 is MNHNS and CDR2 is SASEGT. The CDR3 here is CASSPNDREGGYTF. CDR3 coding DNA: TGTGCCAGCAGTCCAAATGACAGGGAAGGTGGCTACACCTTC.

The rearrangement uses TRBV20-1 and TRBJ1-2, with a tentative D call TRBD1 (6 bases). This CDR3 comprises 11 residues. Germline-derived CDR1 and CDR2 are DFQATT and SNEGSKA (reference sequence). V lost 3 bases and J 8 bases, leaving 10 bases between the germline ends. Here the CDR3 DNA reads TGCAGTGCTAGTCCAGGGGAAGGCTACACCTTC. Encoded protein: CSASPGEGYTF.

The chain uses TRBV7-3 and TRBJ2-5; 16 bases fit TRBD2. Germline V gives CDR1 SGHTA, CDR2 FQGTGA. This CDR3 is built from 17 residues. V dropped 5 bases and J dropped 2; count of bases not matched to a gene: 5. The CDR3 DNA is TGTGCCAGCAGCCCGGGACTAGCGGGGGGGACGCAAGAGACCCAGTACTTC. Translated, it gives CASSPGLAGGTQETQYF.

A single count supports this clone. DNA of the CDR3: TGTGCCAGCTCCATTGGACAACTTCGCTCCTACGAGCAGTACTTC. Encoded protein: CASSIGQLRSYEQYF. V is TRBV7-2 and J is TRBJ2-7, with a weak D call TRBD1 (5 bases). V was pared by 8 bases and J by 0 bases, with 17 bases between. Germline lookup yields CDR1 SGHTA and CDR2 FQGNSA. This CDR3 spans 15 amino acids.

V and J are TRBV5-1 and TRBJ2-2; 7 nucleotides agree with TRBD2. Per germline, CDR1 SGHRS and CDR2 YFSETQ. The CDR3 covers 16 residues. J gave up 7 bases and V 1 base, and 10 bases lay outside the gene matches. The CDR3 DNA sequence: TGCGCCAGCAGCTTGAGACCACTAGCGAATGGCGGGGAGCTGTTTTTT. Translating it yields CASSLRPLANGGELFF.

The rearrangement uses TRBV2 and TRBJ1-4; no clear D gene. CDR1 SNHLY and CDR2 FYNNEI come from the germline V gene. The length of the CDR3 is 14 residues. V lost 6 bases and J 4 bases, leaving 12 bases between the germline ends. CDR3 protein: CASRLRQNNEKLFF. The CDR3 DNA reads as TGTGCCAGCAGGCTACGACAAAATAATGAAAAACTGTTTTTT.

The V call is TRBV9, the J call TRBJ2-7; 12 bases match TRBD1. The V and J ends lost 1 base and 6 bases, in that order; junction bases with no gene match: 14. This CDR3 has 18 amino acids. Germline V lookup: CDR1 SGDLS, CDR2 YYNGEE. The CDR3 spells CASSVPRDRGLPRLEQYF. As DNA, the CDR3 is TGTGCCAGCAGCGTACCAAGGGACAGGGGGCTTCCGCGTCTCGAGCAGTACTTC.

V and J are TRBV19 and TRBJ2-2; 7 bases map to TRBD1. The germline gives CDR1 LNHDA, CDR2 SQIVND (reference sequence). The ends lost 6 bases at V and 6 bases at J; junction bases unmatched: 7. This CDR3 spans 14 amino acids. CDR3 in DNA: TGTGCCAGTAGGGGGACAGCCGGGGCCGGGGAGCTGTTTTTT. It yields the protein CASRGTAGAGELFF.

The chain has TRBV10-3 and TRBJ1-2, with D maybe TRBD1 (5 bases). The V end was cut by 6 bases, the J end by 7 bases, with 12 bases between. Germline lookup yields CDR1 ENHRY and CDR2 SYGVKD. There are 12 residues in the CDR3. CDR3 protein: CAISSDSPGYTF. CDR3 coding DNA: TGTGCCATCAGCTCTGACAGCCCTGGCTACACCTTC.

The V call is TRBV4-1, the J call TRBJ2-1; D is possibly TRBD2 (5 bases). The CDR3 extends over 16 amino acids. Germline V gives CDR1 MGHRA, CDR2 YSYEKL. V was shortened by 4 bases and J by 4 bases, with 17 bases between the two germline ends. CDR3 sequence reads: CASSRLPGKEYNEQFF. The CDR3 nucleotides are TGCGCCAGCAGCCGACTCCCCGGGAAGGAATACAATGAGCAGTTCTTC.

In this sample, this clone turned up once. V and J are TRBV5-1 and TRBJ2-1, with D possibly TRBD2 on 5 matching bases. Germline CDR1 reads SGHRS; CDR2 reads YFSETQ. The V and J ends lost 4 bases and 7 bases respectively, with 15 bases between them. This CDR3 has 14 amino acids. CDR3 nucleotides: TGCGCCAGCAGCCCCTTAACCCTAGCAAATGAGCAGTTCTTC. Residues: CASSPLTLANEQFF.

This clone was counted once. This chain uses TRBV19 with TRBJ1-5, with D maybe TRBD1 (6 bases). There are 17 residues in the CDR3. V dropped 0 bases and J dropped 3 bases, with 15 bases sitting between them. Germline V CDR1 and CDR2: LNHDA, SQIVND (reference sequence). DNA for the CDR3: TGTGCCAGTAGTATAGATTCTGACAGGCCACTCAATCAGCCCCAGCATTTT. As protein: CASSIDSDRPLNQPQHF.

This clone was observed once. V and J are TRBV5-4 and TRBJ1-6; TRBD1 aligns across 10 bases. CDR1 SGHNT and CDR2 YYREEE come from the germline V gene (reference sequence). The CDR3 totals 18 residues. The trim removed 4 bases at V and 0 bases at J, leaving 7 bases unmatched. CDR3 sequence: CASSGGTGESSYNSPLHF. The CDR3 bases are TGTGCCAGCAGCGGGGGGACAGGGGAGAGCTCCTATAATTCACCCCTCCACTTT.

This clone was recorded many times. This chain uses TRBV9 with TRBJ1-1; perhaps TRBD1 as D (5 bases). The CDR3 is 13 residues long. Per germline, CDR1 SGDLS and CDR2 YYNGEE. Trimming shortened V by 0 bases and J by 7 bases, and 10 bases separated the two germline ends. The CDR3 nucleotides are TGTGCCAGCAGCGTAGTAAACGGGGGTGAAGCTTTCTTT. Its protein is CASSVVNGGEAFF.

The chain links TRBV27 to TRBJ1-2, with D uncertain. The CDR3 runs to 15 residues. Germline CDR1 reads MNHEY; CDR2 reads SMNVEV (reference sequence). Trimming left V 5 bases short and J 3 bases short, with 16 bases between. CDR3 residues: CASSPASGVYYGYTF. The CDR3 DNA follows: TGTGCCAGCAGTCCCGCCTCCGGGGTTTACTATGGCTACACCTTC.

The gene calls are TRBV9 and TRBJ1-3; TRBD1 aligns across 10 bases. The CDR3 totals 17 residues. Per the germline V gene, CDR1 is SGDLS and CDR2 is YYNGEE. Unmatched junction bases numbered 5, after V lost 1 base and J lost 1 base. CDR3 nucleotides: TGTGCCAGCAGCGTATGGGGACAGGGGCAATCTGGAAACACCATATATTTT. As protein: CASSVWGQGQSGNTIYF.

The V and J genes are TRBV7-9 and TRBJ1-3; D call uncertain. In germline, CDR1 is SEHNR, CDR2 FQNEAQ (reference sequence). This CDR3 contains 14 residues. V dropped 5 bases and J dropped 0 bases, with 8 bases sitting between them. The CDR3 coding sequence is TGTGCCAGCAGCCAAGGACTCTCTGGAAACACCATATATTTT. This translates into CASSQGLSGNTIYF.